This T cell receptor (beta chain) was sequenced for a study of blood T cell repertoires in COVID-19. Study-wide background: The United States, Italy and Spain were the sources of the acute and convalescent COVID-19 samples. The analysed material was cDNA or gDNA that came from T cells, B-cell-depleted T cells, or PBMCs.

Individuals aged about 18 to 89 years were recruited from fewer than 30 US areas. About this clone: Other nucleotide sequences in the sample specify the same CDR3.

Original handling: Estimation of nucleated cell counts was performed using reference gene primer amplification. Profiled with immunoSEQ multiplex PCR; TCRdb holds only in-frame clones, not every one. The D gene and trimming were derived from the DNA, and the V and J assignments and clone size from that table. The sample consists of hundreds of thousands of clones, almost 90% of them appearing once. There are 14 residues in the CDR3. Trimming cost V 2 bases and J 0 bases, with 8 bases left between them. Germline V gene data show CDR1 as LGHDT and CDR2 as YNNKEL (reference sequence). This sequence was found in a woman aged 18-30 years with acute COVID-19. Sequencing was done on a sample of PBMCs or T cells enriched from blood (not recorded which). V gene TRBV3-1 (or the pseudogene TRBV3-2) combines with J gene TRBJ2-7; D gene unclear. The CDR3 DNA reads TGTGCCAGCAGCCAATTGGGCAGCTCCTACGAGCAGTACTTC. Translation: CASSQLGSSYEQYF.